This T cell receptor (beta chain) was observed in a study of shared clonotypes between healthy human individuals. Study background: The donor pool was made up of two women and a few men aged 18 to 49.

V shed 5 bases and J shed 5 bases, with 21 bases lying between them. The germline gives CDR1 SEHNR, CDR2 FQNEAQ (reference sequence). The CDR3 covers 16 residues. Sequenced by immunoSEQ multiplex PCR; TCRdb stores in-frame clones only, minus some. The table lists 600,000 or so clones, 95% of them singletons. The naive CD8 population came from CD45RO-negative cells selected for CCR7, without terminally differentiated effector memory CD45RA+ cells. Specimen: naive CD8+ T cells sorted from blood. The TCR originated in a woman aged 25-40 years in good health. V usage is TRBV7-9 and J usage is TRBJ2-5; D perhaps matches TRBD1 (7 bases). The DNA of the CDR3 is TGTGCCAGCAGCGGGTCAACAGGGGAGGTAGGGGAGACCCAGTACTTC. Amino acid sequence: CASSGSTGEVGETQYF.